What follows are 13 T cell receptor beta chains derived from one specimen sequenced in a study of blood T cell repertoires in COVID-19. Some clones are missing from TCRdb's copy, which holds only in-frame ones; the method was immunoSEQ multiplex PCR. The table has roughly 120,000 clones, roughly 84% seen once. The specimen sequenced was peripheral blood. These receptors were obtained from a woman between 40 and 55 years old with acute or convalescent COVID-19.

The rearrangement uses TRBV6-5 and TRBJ1-1; a possible D gene is TRBD1 (6 bases). Deletions cut 6 bases from V and 10 bases from J, with 15 bases between. The germline gives CDR1 MNHEY, CDR2 SVGAGI. CDR3 length: 12 residues. This chain's CDR3 is CASRERTVGAFF. The CDR3 DNA follows: TGTGCCAGCAGAGAGAGGACAGTGGGAGCTTTCTTT.

This clone is a singleton in its sample. The V gene is TRBV5-1, the J gene TRBJ2-5, with 8 bases lining up with TRBD2. The CDR3 is 19 amino acids. Germline V gene lookup returns CDR1 SGHRS and CDR2 YFSETQ. The J segment lost 6 bases and the V segment lost 1 base, leaving 20 bases of the junction unmatched. Here the CDR3 reads CASSLTPPTPGGGSQTQYF. CDR3 coding DNA: TGCGCCAGCAGCTTGACCCCACCTACTCCTGGCGGGGGGTCTCAGACCCAGTACTTC.

CDR3 coding DNA: TGTGCCAGCAGGGGGACAGGCTTTAATGAAAAACTGTTTTTT. Its protein product is CASRGTGFNEKLFF. The chain uses TRBV2 and TRBJ1-4, with 8 bases that match TRBD1. The CDR3 extends over 14 amino acids. V lost 6 bases to trimming and J lost 4 bases; unmatched junction nucleotides: 4. Looked up from germline, CDR1 is SNHLY and CDR2 is FYNNEI. The full variable domain, its missing parts supplied by reference TRBV2 and TRBJ1-4, is EPEVTQTPSHQVTQMGQEVILRCVPISNHLYFYWYRQILGQKVEFLVSFYNNEISEKSEIFDDQFSVERPDGSNFTLKIRSTKLEDSAMYFCASRGTGFNEKLFFGSGTQLSVL.

The rearrangement uses TRBV9 and TRBJ1-1; D remains unclear. The CDR3 contains 13 residues. V lost 5 bases, J lost 5 bases, and 13 bases lay in between. Germline CDR1 and CDR2: SGDLS and YYNGEE. The CDR3 reads CASSAILGTEAFF. The CDR3 nucleotides are TGTGCCAGCAGTGCCATTCTAGGAACTGAAGCTTTCTTT.

The table lists this clone with a count of one. The chain employs TRBV4-1 and TRBJ2-5; 7 bases fit TRBD1. CDR1 and CDR2 from the germline V gene are MGHRA and YSYEKL. The V segment lost 0 bases and the J segment 1 base; nucleotides outside the gene matches: 8. CDR3 size: 17 residues. The CDR3 DNA reads TGCGCCAGCAGCCAAGATCAGGTTTGGACAGGCCAAGAGACCCAGTACTTC. Amino acids: CASSQDQVWTGQETQYF.

Only one count was recorded for this clone. CDR3 amino acids: CATGGDGNSPLHF. Written as DNA, the CDR3 is TGTGCCACCGGGGGGGACGGTAATTCACCCCTCCACTTT. The J gene is TRBJ1-6, the V gene TRBV28; D is possibly TRBD1 (5 bases). The germline V gene has CDR1 MDHEN and CDR2 SYDVKM. The CDR3 has 13 residues. Trimming took 10 bases from V and 6 from J, leaving 13 bases between them.

The chain uses TRBV4-2 and TRBJ2-3; 8 bases map to TRBD2. The V and J ends lost 3 bases and 2 bases, in that order; junction bases with no gene match: 7. The CDR3 totals 16 residues. The germline V gene has CDR1 LGHNA and CDR2 YNFKEQ. The CDR3 DNA follows: TGTGCCAGCAGCCAGGCCTTCGGGGGGGTCACAGATACGCAGTATTTT. Its translation is CASSQAFGGVTDTQYF.

The chain links TRBV19 to TRBJ1-5; D gene uncertain. With 2 bases removed from V and 0 bases from J, the gap between germline ends came to 8 bases. Germline V lookup: CDR1 LNHDA, CDR2 SQIVND (reference sequence). CDR3 size: 15 residues. As DNA, the CDR3 is TGTGCCAGTAGTATATTAAGCGGTAGCAATCAGCCCCAGCATTTT. Amino acids: CASSILSGSNQPQHF. The full variable domain, rest sourced from reference TRBV19 and TRBJ1-5, is DGGITQSPKYLFRKEGQNVTLSCEQNLNHDAMYWYRQDPGQGLRLIYYSQIVNDFQKGDIAEGYSVSREKKESFPLTVTSAQKNPTAFYLCASSILSGSNQPQHFGDGTRLSIL.

This rearrangement joins TRBV6-6 to TRBJ1-2, with 7 bases that match TRBD1. The CDR3 covers 16 residues. V was clipped by 1 base and J by 5 bases; unmatched bases: 10. Germline-derived CDR1 and CDR2 are MNHNY and SVGAGI (reference sequence). CDR3 region: CASSYLETGSEYGYTF. The CDR3 region has the DNA TGTGCCAGCAGTTACTTAGAGACAGGGAGCGAGTATGGCTACACCTTC.

As to this clone: This sample includes further DNA sequences coding for the same CDR3. The chain links TRBV19 to TRBJ1-3; TRBD1 matches 8 bases. CDR1 is LNHDA, CDR2 SQIVND, per germline (reference sequence). The CDR3 has 14 amino acids. V was pared by 6 bases and J by 4 bases, with 5 bases of the junction left unmatched. The CDR3 DNA follows: TGTGCCAGTAGCCGCGGACAGGGAGGAAACACCATATATTTT. Protein: CASSRGQGGNTIYF.

The chain joins TRBV19 to TRBJ2-3; 9 nucleotides line up with TRBD2. V lost 5 bases, J lost 6 bases, and 9 bases stayed unmatched. The germline V gene encodes CDR1 LNHDA and CDR2 SQIVND (reference sequence). The CDR3 is 15 amino acids. The CDR3 sequence is CASSPAGGYPDTQYF. The CDR3, as DNA: TGTGCCAGTAGTCCTGCGGGGGGGTACCCCGATACGCAGTATTTT.

The chain joins TRBV5-1 to TRBJ2-1; no firm D call. The germline V gene encodes CDR1 SGHRS and CDR2 YFSETQ. The CDR3 spans 15 residues. V was cut by 0 bases and J by 1 base, with 8 bases left in between. DNA of the CDR3: TGCGCCAGCAGCTTGGCATTTGTTTCCTACAATGAGCAGTTCTTC. It is translated as CASSLAFVSYNEQFF. The whole variable domain, filled in from reference TRBV5-1 and TRBJ2-1, reads KAGVTQTPRYLIKTRGQQVTLSCSPISGHRSVSWYQQTPGQGLQFLFEYFSETQRNKGNFPGRFSGRQFSNSRSEMNVSTLELGDSALYLCASSLAFVSYNEQFFGPGTRLTVL.

This clone was detected only once. V gene TRBV6-5 combines with J gene TRBJ2-7; D possibly corresponds to TRBD2 (6 bases). Germline loops: CDR1 MNHEY, CDR2 SVGAGI. The CDR3 consists of 13 residues. The V end was cut by 7 bases, the J end by 0 bases, with 10 bases between. For the CDR3, the DNA is TGTGCCAGCACCCGGGGGAGCTCCTACGAGCAGTACTTC. The encoded protein is CASTRGSSYEQYF.